This record covers a single T cell receptor (beta chain). What it recognizes is unknown. The germline V gene has CDR1 LNHDA and CDR2 SQIVND (reference sequence). The V end lost 1 base, the J end lost 8 bases, and 20 bases lay between the germline ends. CDR3 length equals 16 residues. The PCR contained 60 Vbeta and 13 Jbeta primers. How the authors handled the data: An analysis that came later counted 80 million or so unique TCR beta chains, approximately 10 million shared. Only in-frame clones appear in the TCRdb table, and some are missing; sequencing was by immunoSEQ multiplex PCR. Clone size and the V and J calls come from that table; the DNA yielded D and trimming. The sample lists over 200,000 clones; approximately 84% were seen once. The sample is drawn from a study of cytomegalovirus exposure and HLA in healthy donors. General study points: Earlier analysis yielded a pattern in which most TCR beta V segments were productive about 87% or about 30% of the time.

The source of this sequence is a woman between 40 and 55 years old in good health and CMV-seronegative. The rearrangement joins TRBV19 to TRBJ1-2; the D is unclear. Sequencing was performed on PBMCs. CDR3 coding DNA: TGTGCCAGTAGTATAGGGAGGGCCCGCCTAGACGGAGGCTACACCTTC. As protein: CASSIGRARLDGGYTF.